The clone carrying this T cell receptor beta chain was seen a few times. Its cognate antigen is unknown. Germline V lookup: CDR1 MNHEY, CDR2 SMNVEV (reference sequence). V lost 6 bases to trimming and J lost 5 bases, with 14 bases between them. The CDR3 is 13 residues long. Donation came from healthy Caucasian individuals in Russia who were aged roughly 6 to 95. This sample is part of a study of blood T cells in healthy people across ages. Study findings and constraints: Per million T cells, TCR beta diversity dropped roughly linearly as age increased.

Sample-barcoded 5' priming and a J-beta primer mix drove a second PCR of about 6 to 11 cycles. TCRdb passed the 5' RACE reads through MiXCR, listing each CDR3 protein once. Of 2 million or so distinct CDR3 sequences listed, about 50% were seen once; the top ten hold less than 2.5%. What was sequenced was blood. The TCR comes from a woman aged 40 to 49 in good health. The chain couples TRBV27 to TRBJ2-7, with TRBD1 as a possible D gene (5 bases). The CDR3 DNA follows: TGTGCCAGCAGCCAGGGTCGGTACCACGAGCAGTACTTC. As protein: CASSQGRYHEQYF.